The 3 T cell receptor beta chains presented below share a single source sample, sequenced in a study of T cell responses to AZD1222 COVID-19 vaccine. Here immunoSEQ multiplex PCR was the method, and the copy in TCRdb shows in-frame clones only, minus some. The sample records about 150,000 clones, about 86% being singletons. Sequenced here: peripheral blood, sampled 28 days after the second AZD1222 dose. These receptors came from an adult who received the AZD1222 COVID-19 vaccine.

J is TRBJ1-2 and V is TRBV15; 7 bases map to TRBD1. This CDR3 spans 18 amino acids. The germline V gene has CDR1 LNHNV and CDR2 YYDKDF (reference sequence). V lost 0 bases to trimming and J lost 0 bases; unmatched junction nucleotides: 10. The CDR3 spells CATSRDYPGQEANYGYTF. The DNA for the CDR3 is TGTGCCACCAGCAGAGATTACCCCGGACAGGAGGCTAACTATGGCTACACCTTC.

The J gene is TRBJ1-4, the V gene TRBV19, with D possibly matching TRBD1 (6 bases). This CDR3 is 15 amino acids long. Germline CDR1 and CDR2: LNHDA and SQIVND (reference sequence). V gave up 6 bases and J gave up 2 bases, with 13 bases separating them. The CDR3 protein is CASSPWGLTNEKLFF. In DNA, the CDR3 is TGTGCCAGTAGCCCCTGGGGGCTCACTAATGAAAAACTGTTTTTT.

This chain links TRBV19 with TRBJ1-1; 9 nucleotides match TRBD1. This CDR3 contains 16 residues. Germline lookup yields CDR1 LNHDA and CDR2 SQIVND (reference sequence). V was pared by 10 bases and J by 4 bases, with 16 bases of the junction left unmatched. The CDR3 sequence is CATTGTGTLWATEAFF. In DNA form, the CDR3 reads TGTGCCACCACCGGGACAGGGACTTTATGGGCCACTGAAGCTTTCTTT.